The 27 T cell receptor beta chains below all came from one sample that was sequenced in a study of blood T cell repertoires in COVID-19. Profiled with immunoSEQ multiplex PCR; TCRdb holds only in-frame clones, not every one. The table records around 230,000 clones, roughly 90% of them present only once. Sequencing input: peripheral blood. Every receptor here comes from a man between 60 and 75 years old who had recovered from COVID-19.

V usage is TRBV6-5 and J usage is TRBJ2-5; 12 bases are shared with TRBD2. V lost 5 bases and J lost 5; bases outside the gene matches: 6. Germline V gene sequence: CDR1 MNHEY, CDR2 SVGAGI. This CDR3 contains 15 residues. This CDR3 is CASSRTSGTWETQYF. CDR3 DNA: TGTGCCAGCAGTCGGACTAGCGGGACCTGGGAGACCCAGTACTTC.

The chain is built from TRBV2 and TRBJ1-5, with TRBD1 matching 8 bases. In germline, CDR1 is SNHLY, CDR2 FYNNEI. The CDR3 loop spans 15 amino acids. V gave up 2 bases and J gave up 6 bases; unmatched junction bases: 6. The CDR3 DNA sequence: TGTGCCAGCAGTGAATCCCAGGGGGCGCGTCAGCCCCAGCATTTT. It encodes CASSESQGARQPQHF.

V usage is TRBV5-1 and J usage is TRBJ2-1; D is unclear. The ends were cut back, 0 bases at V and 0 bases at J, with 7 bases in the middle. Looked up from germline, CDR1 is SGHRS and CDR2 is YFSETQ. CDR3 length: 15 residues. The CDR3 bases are TGCGCCAGCAGCTTGGCCCTGCGCTCCTACAATGAGCAGTTCTTC. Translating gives CASSLALRSYNEQFF.

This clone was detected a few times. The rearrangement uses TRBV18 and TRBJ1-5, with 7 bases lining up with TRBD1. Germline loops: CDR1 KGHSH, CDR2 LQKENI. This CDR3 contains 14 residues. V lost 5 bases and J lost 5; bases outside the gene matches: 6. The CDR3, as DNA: TGTGCCAGCTCAACAGGGGTAAGGGATCAGCCCCAGCATTTT. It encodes CASSTGVRDQPQHF.

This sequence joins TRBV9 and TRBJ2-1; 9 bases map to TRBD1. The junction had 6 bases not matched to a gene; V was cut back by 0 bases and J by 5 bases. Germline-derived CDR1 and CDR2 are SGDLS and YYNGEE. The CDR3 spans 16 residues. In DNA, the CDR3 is TGTGCCAGCAGCGTAGGAGCTGGGACAGGGAACAATGAGCAGTTCTTC. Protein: CASSVGAGTGNNEQFF. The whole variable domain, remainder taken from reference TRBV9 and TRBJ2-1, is DSGVTQTPKHLITATGQRVTLRCSPRSGDLSVYWYQQSLDQGLQFLIQYYNGEERAKGNILERFSAQQFPDLHSELNLSSLELGDSALYFCASSVGAGTGNNEQFFGPGTRLTVL.

The CDR3 DNA is TGTGCCAGCAGGCCCGGACTCCTGGCACGAGATACGCAGTATTTT. This gives the protein CASRPGLLARDTQYF. This chain connects TRBV27 to TRBJ2-3; a weak D match, TRBD2 (5 bases). This CDR3 comprises 15 residues. The V and J ends lost 6 bases and 5 bases respectively, with 18 bases between them. Looked up from germline, CDR1 is MNHEY and CDR2 is SMNVEV (reference sequence).

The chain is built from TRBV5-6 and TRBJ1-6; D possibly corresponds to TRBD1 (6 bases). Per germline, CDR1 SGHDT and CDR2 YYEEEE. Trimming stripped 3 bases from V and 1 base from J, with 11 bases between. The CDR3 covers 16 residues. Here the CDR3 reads CASSSGVRSYNSPLHF. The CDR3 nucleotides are TGTGCCAGCAGCTCAGGGGTTAGGTCCTATAATTCACCCCTCCACTTT.

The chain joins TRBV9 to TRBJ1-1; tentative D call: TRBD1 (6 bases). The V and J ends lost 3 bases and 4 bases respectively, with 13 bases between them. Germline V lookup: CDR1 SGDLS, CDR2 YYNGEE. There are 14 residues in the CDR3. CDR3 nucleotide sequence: TGTGCCAGCAGCGGGACAGCTTGGGGCACTGAAGCTTTCTTT. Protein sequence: CASSGTAWGTEAFF.

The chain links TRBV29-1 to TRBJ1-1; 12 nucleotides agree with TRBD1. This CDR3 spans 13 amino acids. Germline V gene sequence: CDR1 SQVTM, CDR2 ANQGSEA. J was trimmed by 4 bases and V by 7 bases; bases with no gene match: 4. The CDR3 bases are TGCAGCGGATCGGGACAGGGGGCCACTGAAGCTTTCTTT. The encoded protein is CSGSGQGATEAFF.

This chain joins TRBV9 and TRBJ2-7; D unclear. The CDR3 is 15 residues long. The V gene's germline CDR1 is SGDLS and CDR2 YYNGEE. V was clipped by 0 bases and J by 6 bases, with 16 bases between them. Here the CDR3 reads CASSVVAGFLGEQYF. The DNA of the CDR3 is TGTGCCAGCAGCGTAGTGGCCGGGTTCTTGGGCGAGCAGTACTTC. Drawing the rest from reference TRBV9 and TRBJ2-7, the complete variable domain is DSGVTQTPKHLITATGQRVTLRCSPRSGDLSVYWYQQSLDQGLQFLIQYYNGEERAKGNILERFSAQQFPDLHSELNLSSLELGDSALYFCASSVVAGFLGEQYFGPGTRLTVT.

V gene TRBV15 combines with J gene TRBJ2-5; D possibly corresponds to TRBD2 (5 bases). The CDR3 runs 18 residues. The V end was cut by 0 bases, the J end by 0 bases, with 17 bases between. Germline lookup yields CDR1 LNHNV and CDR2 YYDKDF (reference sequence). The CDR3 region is CATSRDRAGSRYQETQYF. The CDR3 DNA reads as TGTGCCACCAGCAGAGATCGGGCGGGTTCGAGGTACCAAGAGACCCAGTACTTC.

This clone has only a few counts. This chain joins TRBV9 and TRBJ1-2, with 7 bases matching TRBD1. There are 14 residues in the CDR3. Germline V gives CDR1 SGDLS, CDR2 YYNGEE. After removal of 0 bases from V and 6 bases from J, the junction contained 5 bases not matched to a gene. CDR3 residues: CASSVAPGQHGYTF. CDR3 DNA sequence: TGTGCCAGCAGCGTAGCCCCGGGACAGCATGGCTACACCTTC.

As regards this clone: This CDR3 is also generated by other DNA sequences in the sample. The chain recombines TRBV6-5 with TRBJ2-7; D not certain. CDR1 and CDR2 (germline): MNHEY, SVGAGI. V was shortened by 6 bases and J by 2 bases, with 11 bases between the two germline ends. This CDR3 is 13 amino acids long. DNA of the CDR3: TGTGCCAGCAGCCGCAGGCCAGCCTACGAGCAGTACTTC. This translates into CASSRRPAYEQYF.

The CDR3 DNA follows: TGTGCCACGCTACCGGGACAGGGGTACAATCAGCCCCAGCATTTT. Its protein is CATLPGQGYNQPQHF. The J gene is TRBJ1-5, the V gene TRBV6-5; TRBD1 agrees at 10 bases. Trimming removed 10 bases from V and 3 bases from J; junction bases left unmatched: 9. Germline-derived CDR1 and CDR2 are MNHEY and SVGAGI. The CDR3 is 15 amino acids.

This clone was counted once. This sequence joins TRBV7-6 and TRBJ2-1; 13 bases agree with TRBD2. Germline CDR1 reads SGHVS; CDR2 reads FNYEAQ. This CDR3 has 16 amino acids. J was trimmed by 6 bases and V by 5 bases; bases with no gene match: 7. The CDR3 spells CASSPTSGGRGNEQFF. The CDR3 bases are TGTGCCAGCAGCCCGACTAGCGGGGGGCGGGGCAATGAGCAGTTCTTC.

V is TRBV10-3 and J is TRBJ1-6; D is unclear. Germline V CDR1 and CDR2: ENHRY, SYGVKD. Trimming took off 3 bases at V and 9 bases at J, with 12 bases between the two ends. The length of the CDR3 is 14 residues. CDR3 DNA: TGTGCCATCAGTGACCGGGAGGCCAGTTCACCCCTCCACTTT. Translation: CAISDREASSPLHF.

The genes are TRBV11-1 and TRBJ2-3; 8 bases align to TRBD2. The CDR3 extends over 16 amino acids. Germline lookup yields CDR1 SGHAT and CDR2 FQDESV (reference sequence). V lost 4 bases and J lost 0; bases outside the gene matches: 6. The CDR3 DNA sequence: TGTGCCAGCAGCTCCGTACTAGCGGCAAGCACAGATACGCAGTATTTT. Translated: CASSSVLAASTDTQYF.

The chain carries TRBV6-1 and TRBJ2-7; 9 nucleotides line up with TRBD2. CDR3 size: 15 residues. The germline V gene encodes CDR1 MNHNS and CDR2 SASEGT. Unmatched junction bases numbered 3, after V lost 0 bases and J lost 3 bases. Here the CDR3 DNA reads TGTGCCAGCAGTGAAGCCGGGACTAGCAGCTACGAGCAGTACTTC. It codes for CASSEAGTSSYEQYF.

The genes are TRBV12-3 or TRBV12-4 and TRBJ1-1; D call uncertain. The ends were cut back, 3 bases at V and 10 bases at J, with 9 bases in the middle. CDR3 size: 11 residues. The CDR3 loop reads CASSLGRLAFF. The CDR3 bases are TGTGCCAGCAGTTTGGGCCGTTTAGCTTTCTTT.

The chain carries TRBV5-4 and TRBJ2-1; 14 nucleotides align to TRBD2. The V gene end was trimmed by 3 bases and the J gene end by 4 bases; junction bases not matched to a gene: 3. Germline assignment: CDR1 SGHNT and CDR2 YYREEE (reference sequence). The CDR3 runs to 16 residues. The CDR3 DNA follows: TGTGCCAGCAGCTCCGGACTAGCGGGGGGATACAATGAGCAGTTCTTC. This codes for CASSSGLAGGYNEQFF. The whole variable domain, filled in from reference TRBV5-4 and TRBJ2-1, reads ETGVTQSPTHLIKTRGQQVTLRCSSQSGHNTVSWYQQALGQGPQFIFQYYREEENGRGNFPPRFSGLQFPNYSSELNVNALELDDSALYLCASSSGLAGGYNEQFFGPGTRLTVL.

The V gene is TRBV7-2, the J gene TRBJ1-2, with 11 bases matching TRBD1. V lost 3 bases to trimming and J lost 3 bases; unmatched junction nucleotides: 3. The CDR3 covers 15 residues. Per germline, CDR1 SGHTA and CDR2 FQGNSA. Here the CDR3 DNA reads TGTGCCAGCAGCTTTGGGACAGGGGGAGACTATGGCTACACCTTC. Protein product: CASSFGTGGDYGYTF.

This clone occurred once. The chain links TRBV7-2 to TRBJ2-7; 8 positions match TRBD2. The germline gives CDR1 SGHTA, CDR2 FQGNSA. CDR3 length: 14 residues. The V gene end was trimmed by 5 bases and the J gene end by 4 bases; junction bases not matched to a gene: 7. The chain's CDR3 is CASSPWTSWYEQYF. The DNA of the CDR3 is TGTGCCAGCAGCCCCTGGACTAGCTGGTACGAGCAGTACTTC.

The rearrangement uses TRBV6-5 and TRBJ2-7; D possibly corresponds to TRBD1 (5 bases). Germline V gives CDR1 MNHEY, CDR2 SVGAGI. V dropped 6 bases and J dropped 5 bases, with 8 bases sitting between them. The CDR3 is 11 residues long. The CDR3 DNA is TGTGCCAGCAGGGTCAGGGACGAGCAGTACGTC. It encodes CASRVRDEQYV.

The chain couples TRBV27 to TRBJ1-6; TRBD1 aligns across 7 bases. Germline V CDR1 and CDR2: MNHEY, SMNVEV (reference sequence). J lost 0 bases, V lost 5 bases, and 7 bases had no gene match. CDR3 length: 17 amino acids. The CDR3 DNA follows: TGTGCCAGCAGTCCGGGACAGAAGAGCTCCTATAATTCACCCCTCCACTTT. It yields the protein CASSPGQKSSYNSPLHF.

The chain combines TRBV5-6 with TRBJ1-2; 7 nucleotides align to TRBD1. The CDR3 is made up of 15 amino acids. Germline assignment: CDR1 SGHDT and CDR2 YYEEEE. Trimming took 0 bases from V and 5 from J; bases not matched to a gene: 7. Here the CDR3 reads CASSLGPGQPYGYTF. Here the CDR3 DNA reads TGTGCCAGCAGCTTGGGGCCGGGACAGCCATATGGCTACACCTTC. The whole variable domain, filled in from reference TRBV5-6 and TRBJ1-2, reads DAGVTQSPTHLIKTRGQQVTLRCSPKSGHDTVSWYQQALGQGPQFIFQYYEEEERQRGNFPDRFSGHQFPNYSSELNVNALLLGDSALYLCASSLGPGQPYGYTFGSGTRLTVV.

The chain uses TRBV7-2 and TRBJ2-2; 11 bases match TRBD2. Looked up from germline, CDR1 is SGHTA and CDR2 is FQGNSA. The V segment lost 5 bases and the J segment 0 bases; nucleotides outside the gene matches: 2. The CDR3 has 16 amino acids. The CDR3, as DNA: TGTGCCAGCAGCCTGACTAGCGGGGCGAACACCGGGGAGCTGTTTTTT. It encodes CASSLTSGANTGELFF.

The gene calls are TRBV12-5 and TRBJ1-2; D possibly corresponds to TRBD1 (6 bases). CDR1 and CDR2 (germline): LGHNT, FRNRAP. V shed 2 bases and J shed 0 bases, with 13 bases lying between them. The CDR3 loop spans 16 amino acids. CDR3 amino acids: CASGLTGQVANYGYTF. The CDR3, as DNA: TGTGCTAGTGGTTTGACGGGACAAGTAGCTAACTATGGCTACACCTTC.